The subject of this entry is one T cell receptor (beta chain). Its antigen is currently unknown. The CDR3 is 16 residues long. V lost 0 bases and J lost 5; bases outside the gene matches: 9. CDR1 is SGHNT, CDR2 YYREEE, per germline (reference sequence). Using immunoSEQ multiplex PCR, the repertoire was profiled, and TCRdb retains in-frame clones only, with some absent. The repertoire holds about 59,000 clones, with about 90% as singletons. This sample was included in a study of OX40 agonist ivuxolimab in advanced cancers. Background on the study: Treatment of patients was with ivuxolimab, an agonistic anti-OX40 (CD134) antibody. Patients with hepatocellular carcinoma, melanoma, renal cell or head and neck cancer made up the dose-escalation patients. Patients achieving partial responses numbered three: one hepatocellular carcinoma case and two cutaneous melanoma cases.

Study-wide findings and caveats: On average, CD8+ T cells showed a greater number of expanded clones than CD4+.

This chain connects TRBV5-4 to TRBJ2-3; 7 bases align to TRBD2. The sequence was obtained from an adult with an advanced solid tumor such as melanoma, head and neck, liver or kidney cancer. Sequencing was performed on CD4+ or CD8+ T cells sorted from blood, taken in a trial of the OX40 agonist ivuxolimab. CDR3 region: CASSLAMGREGDTQYF. The DNA of the CDR3 is TGTGCCAGCAGCTTGGCCATGGGGAGGGAGGGAGATACGCAGTATTTT.